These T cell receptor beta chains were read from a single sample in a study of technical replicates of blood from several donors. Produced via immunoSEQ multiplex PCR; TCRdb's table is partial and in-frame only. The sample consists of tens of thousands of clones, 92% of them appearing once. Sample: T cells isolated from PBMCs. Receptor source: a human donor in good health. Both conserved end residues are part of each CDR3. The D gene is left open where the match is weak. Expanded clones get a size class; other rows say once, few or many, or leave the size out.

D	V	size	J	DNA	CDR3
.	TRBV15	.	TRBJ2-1	TGTGCCACCAGCAGAGATTTTGGAGGCCACAATGAGCAGTTCTTC	CATSRDFGGHNEQFF
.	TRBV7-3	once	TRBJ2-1	TGTGCCAGCAGCTTTTTAACTAGCAGCTCCTACAATGAGCAGTTCTTC	CASSFLTSSSYNEQFF
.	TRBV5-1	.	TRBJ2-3	TGCGCCAGCAGCGTTAGATACACAGATACGCAGTATTTT	CASSVRYTDTQYF
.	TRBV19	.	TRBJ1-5	TGTGCCAGTAGTATCAGGTACAATCAGCCCCAGCATTTT	CASSIRYNQPQHF
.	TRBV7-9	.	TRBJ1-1	TGTGCCAGCAGCTTTAAGACTTATGAAGCTTTCTTT	CASSFKTYEAFF
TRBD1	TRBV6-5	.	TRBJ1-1	TGTGCCAGCAGTTGGGGACAGGGGGTTTTGTACACTGAAGCTTTCTTT	CASSWGQGVLYTEAFF
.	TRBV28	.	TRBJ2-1	TGTGCCAGCAGCCACCTCGATCTACTAGCTGGAGGTGGGTATGAGCAGTTCTTC	CASSHLDLLAGGGYEQFF
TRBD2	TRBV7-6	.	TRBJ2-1	TGTGCCAGCAGCACTAGCGGGCCATATCAGTTCTTC	CASSTSGPYQFF
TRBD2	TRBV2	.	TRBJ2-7	TGTGCCAGCAGTGATCGGACTAGCGGGAGACACGAGCAGTACTTC	CASSDRTSGRHEQYF
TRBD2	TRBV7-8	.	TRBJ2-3	TGTGCCAGCAGCGTGGGACTAGCGGGATACACAGATACGCAGTATTTT	CASSVGLAGYTDTQYF
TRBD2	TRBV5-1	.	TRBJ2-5	TGCGCCAGCAGCTTGGCCGTGTCTAGCGGCTGGCTATTGGATGAGACCCAGTACTTC	CASSLAVSSGWLLDETQYF
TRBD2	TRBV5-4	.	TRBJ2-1	TGTGCCAGCACCTTGGGACTAGCGGAGAACAATGAGCAGTTCTTC	CASTLGLAENNEQFF
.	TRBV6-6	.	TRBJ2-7	TGTGCCAGCAGCCAGGGATTCTCCTACGAGCAGTACTTC	CASSQGFSYEQYF
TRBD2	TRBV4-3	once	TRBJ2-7	TGCGCCAGCAGCCAAGGTAGCGCAGGACTAGTCACCTACGAGCAGTACTTC	CASSQGSAGLVTYEQYF
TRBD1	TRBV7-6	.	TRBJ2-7	TGTGCCAGCAGCTCCCCTAGACAGGGGCGCTACGAGCAGTACTTC	CASSSPRQGRYEQYF
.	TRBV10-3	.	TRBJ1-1	TGTGCCATCAGTGAGACCCAGGGAGCGGGCACTGAAGCTTTCTTT	CAISETQGAGTEAFF
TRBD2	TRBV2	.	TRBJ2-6	TGTGCCAGCAAGTTATTAGCGGGAGAGTCTGGGGCCAACGTCCTGACTTTC	CASKLLAGESGANVLTF
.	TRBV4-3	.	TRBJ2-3	TGCGCCAGCAGCCAAGGGCTCGAAACAGATACGCAGTATTTT	CASSQGLETDTQYF
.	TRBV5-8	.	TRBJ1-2	TGTGCCAGCAGCCTCAAGGGGGGGACTAACTATGGCTACACCTTC	CASSLKGGTNYGYTF
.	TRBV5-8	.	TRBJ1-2	TGTGCCAGCAGTCCTTTACAGGTTTCAGCCACCTTC	CASSPLQVSATF
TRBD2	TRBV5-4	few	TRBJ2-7	TGTGCCAGCAGCTTGGATGGTCTAGCGGGAGTTCCCGGCTACGAGCAGTACTTC	CASSLDGLAGVPGYEQYF
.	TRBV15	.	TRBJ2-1	TGTGCCACCAGCGAGGCGGGATTGTACAATGAGCAGTTCTTC	CATSEAGLYNEQFF
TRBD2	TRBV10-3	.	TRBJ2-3	TGTGCCATCAGTGAGTCGGTAGGGACTAGCGGTTCCGATACGCAGTATTTT	CAISESVGTSGSDTQYF
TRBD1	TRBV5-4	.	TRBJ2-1	TGTGCCAGCAGCTTCGGGACAGTCAACAATGAGCAGTTCTTC	CASSFGTVNNEQFF
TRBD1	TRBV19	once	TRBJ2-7	TGTGCCAGTAGTTTGGGACAGGGCTACGAGCAGTACTTC	CASSLGQGYEQYF
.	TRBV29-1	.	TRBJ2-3	TGCAGCGTTGTAGCACGGACTTACACAGATACGCAGTATTTT	CSVVARTYTDTQYF
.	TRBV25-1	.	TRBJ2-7	TGTGCCAGCAGTGAATTTCAGGGCTACGAGCAGTACTTC	CASSEFQGYEQYF
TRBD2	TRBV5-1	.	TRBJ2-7	TGCGCCAGCAGCTTGGGGGGGACTAGCGGGCAGTACGAGCAGTACTTC	CASSLGGTSGQYEQYF
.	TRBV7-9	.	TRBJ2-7	TGTGCCAGCAGCTTCTCTCCGACAGCCAACGAGCAGTACTTC	CASSFSPTANEQYF
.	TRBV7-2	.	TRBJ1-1	TGTGCCAGCAGCTTAGCCAGGGTGAACACTGAAGCTTTCTTT	CASSLARVNTEAFF
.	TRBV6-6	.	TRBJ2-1	TGTGCCAGCAGTTACTCGAAGAGGGGGGAGCAGTTCTTC	CASSYSKRGEQFF
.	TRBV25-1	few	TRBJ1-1	TGTGCCAGCAGTGAAAGTCTCACGGTTGGAGCTTTCTTT	CASSESLTVGAFF
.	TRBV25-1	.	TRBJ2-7	TGTGCCAGCAGTGGCGGGACGGTAAGCTCCTACGAGCAGTACTTC	CASSGGTVSSYEQYF
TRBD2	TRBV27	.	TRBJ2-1	TGTGCCAGCAGTTTACTCGCGGGAGGACTATACAATGAGCAGTTCTTC	CASSLLAGGLYNEQFF
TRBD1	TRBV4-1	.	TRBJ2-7	TGCGCCAGCAGCCAACCGGGACAGGGCTACGAGCAGTACTTC	CASSQPGQGYEQYF
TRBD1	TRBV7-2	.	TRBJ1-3	TGTGCCAGCAGCTTCGGGACAGTCTCTGGAAACACCATATATTTT	CASSFGTVSGNTIYF
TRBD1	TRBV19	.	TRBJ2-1	TGTGCCAGTAGTCAGGGACAGCTTCTGGAGCAGTTCTTC	CASSQGQLLEQFF
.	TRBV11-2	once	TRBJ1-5	TGTGCCAGCAGCTTAGGTCCCCTTAGCAATCAGCCCCAGCATTTT	CASSLGPLSNQPQHF
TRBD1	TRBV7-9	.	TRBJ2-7	TGTGCCAGCAGCTCCAGGGACAGCTCCTACGAGCAGTACTTC	CASSSRDSSYEQYF
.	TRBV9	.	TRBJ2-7	TGTGCCAGCAGCGTAGGATCAGCGACCTCCTACGAGCAGTACTTC	CASSVGSATSYEQYF
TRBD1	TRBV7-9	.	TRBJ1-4	TGTGCCAGCAGCCCCCGGACAGGGGGGAATGAAAAACTGTTTTTT	CASSPRTGGNEKLFF
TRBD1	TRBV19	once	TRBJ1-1	TGTGCCAGTAGTTCGCTAGACAGGGGGCCCACTGAAGCTTTCTTT	CASSSLDRGPTEAFF
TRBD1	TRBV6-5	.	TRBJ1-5	TGTGCCAGCAGTCCGGGACAGGGTTGGCAGCCCCAGCATTTT	CASSPGQGWQPQHF
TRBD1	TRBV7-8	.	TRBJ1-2	TGTGCCAGCAGCGGGGGACAGGGTGGGGACTATGGCTACACCTTC	CASSGGQGGDYGYTF
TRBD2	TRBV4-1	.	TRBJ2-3	TGCGCCAGCAGCCAAGAAGGACTAGCGGTCCGCACAGATACGCAGTATTTT	CASSQEGLAVRTDTQYF
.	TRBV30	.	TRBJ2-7	TGTGCCTGGAGTTCTCACTTCTACGAGCAGTACTTC	CAWSSHFYEQYF
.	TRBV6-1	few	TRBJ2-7	TGTGCCAGCAGAGGAGGACAGAACTACGAGCAGTACTTC	CASRGGQNYEQYF
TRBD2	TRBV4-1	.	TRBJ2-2	TGCGCCAGCAGCCAACTAGCGGGATCCGGGGAGCTGTTTTTT	CASSQLAGSGELFF